The clone carrying this TCR beta chain was counted many times. Its antigen is undetermined. The authors diagnosed from clinical symptoms, serum thyroxine, TRAb, thyroid ultrasound and orbital computed tomography. The V and J ends lost 5 bases and 4 bases respectively, with 12 bases between them. The CDR3 consists of 15 residues. Germline V gene sequence: CDR1 SEHNR, CDR2 FQNEAQ (reference sequence). These data come from a study of Graves' ophthalmopathy and Graves' hyperthyroidism. TCR beta CDR3 amplification used RNA transcripts. Following a first-round RT-PCR that used HTBI primers, a second-round multiplex PCR was carried out. TCRdb reanalysed the multiplex PCR reads using MiXCR and keeps one entry per CDR3 protein. The data contain 650,000 to 900,000 distinct CDR3 sequences, roughly two fifths of them singletons. General observations from the study: Most expanded clonotypes in thyroid above 0.001 frequency also showed up in blood. The model reached 65% to 71% sensitivity and roughly 76% specificity for predicting ophthalmopathy progression.

The clonotype comes from an adult man with Graves' ophthalmopathy. The specimen was peripheral blood. This chain connects TRBV7-9 to TRBJ2-6; D perhaps matches TRBD1 (5 bases). This chain's CDR3 is CASSPAGMGANVLTF. The DNA of the CDR3 is TGTGCCAGCAGCCCCGCAGGGATGGGGGCCAACGTCCTGACTTTC.